This entry concerns a single T cell receptor (beta chain). The antigen remains undetermined. The sample comes from a study of T cells in Graves' hyperthyroidism and ophthalmopathy. It was RNA transcripts that yielded the amplified TCR beta CDR3 regions. The HTBI primer set served for first-round RT-PCR of the TCR CDR3. MiXCR, run by TCRdb on the multiplex PCR reads, gives a single entry per CDR3 protein. The table has around 300,000 distinct CDR3 sequences, 13% seen once. V lost 0 bases and J 1 base, leaving 13 bases between the germline ends. The CDR3 runs 16 residues. The germline CDR1 and CDR2 sequences are MNHEY and SVGAGI. Lactation, pregnancy, other autoimmune disease or uncontrolled infection led to exclusion of patients. Diagnosis rested on symptoms, serum thyroxine and TRAb, thyroid ultrasound, and orbital computed tomography. 10 ml fresh peripheral blood yielded the PBMCs. Study-wide findings and caveats: Ophthalmopathy was model-predicted a median approximately 6.4 months pre-onset.

The clonotype comes from a woman aged 25 to 39 with Graves' hyperthyroidism that later progressed to Graves' ophthalmopathy. Source material: blood. The chain combines TRBV6-5 with TRBJ2-7; no definite D call. CDR3 region: CASSYSDRSGSYEQYF. As DNA, the CDR3 is TGTGCCAGCAGTTACTCCGATCGCAGTGGGTCCTACGAGCAGTACTTC.